The source of this T cell receptor (beta chain) is a study of human T cells and chemical hapten exposure. Overall study: Chiefly female patients presented with alopecia areata, totalis or universalis. Among samples, TCR yields varied mainly because of small differences in pooled library volume.

This clonotype was detected a few times. Time point meaning: patch test 2, 6 weeks after DPC sensitization. Treatment of the sample: therapeutic diphenylcyclopropenone sensitization with weekly scalp DPC. Authors' methods: Per sample, the median was 95,638 TCRs, with values from roughly 23,000 to 700,000. Each CDR3 protein gets one entry after TCRdb re-called the RACE reads with MiXCR. Clone size and V and J calls follow TCRdb, not the original study. The profile shows about 69,000 distinct CDR3 sequences, about a tenth of them singletons. Sample: whole blood, taken in connection with sensitization to the hapten diphenylcyclopropenone (DPC). The sequence was obtained from a woman aged 50 to 60 with alopecia areata. Some clones in this sample may be carry-over from other donors' samples.

CDR3 sequence (DNA): TGCGCCAGCAGTGGAACTTCTCGCGGGAGTGGGGAGACCCAGTACTTC. The encoded protein is CASSGTSRGSGETQYF. The chain uses TRBV10-2 and TRBJ2-5, with 7 bases identical to TRBD2. V was pared by 4 bases and J by 5 bases, with 13 bases of the junction left unmatched. CDR1 WSHSY and CDR2 SAAADI come from the germline V gene. This CDR3 has 16 residues.